This T cell receptor beta chain was sequenced during a study of T cell responses to AZD1222 COVID-19 vaccine (dated by TCRdb to 2020 to 2022). Turning to the overall study: TCR sequencing was performed for fewer than 250 trial participants, of whom about 200 were given two doses of AZD1222 and about 25 were given two doses of MenACWY control vaccine. Trial participants were enrolled by age into subgroups of 18-55, 56-69 and 70-plus years, and about 150, 27 and 61 TCR-sequenced participants, respectively, were included in these subgroups.

The CDR3 regions of human TCRbeta chains were analyzed by immunosequencing. Per the authors' processing: TCRs in the repertoires were compared against a reference library of SARS-CoV-2-specific TCRs that had been generated with the MIRA antigen-specificity platform. Breadth was defined as the fraction of unique TCRs that were SARS-CoV-2-associated. Depth was defined as the fraction of total T cells that were SARS-CoV-2-associated. Using the MIRA data, each spike-specific TCR was mapped to the spike region that the TCR reacts to and placed in a CD4 or CD8 class. Log10-transformed breadth and depth values were compared by one-way ANOVA with Sidak's multiple comparisons tests. This is the immuneACCESS table as TCRdb keeps it, with only in-frame sequences that have V and J called. A part of the clones is gone; compared with another copy, unresolved V genes explain less than half, and the rest is unexplained. That table furnishes V, J and clone size, whereas the DNA furnished D and trimming. The sample yields roughly 80,000 clones; around nine tenths were counted once. The ten largest clones represent more than 4.5% of the sample.

Read against the paper, the sample's time point label means: baseline before first vaccination. This specimen's treatment or condition label, interpreted: meningococcal conjugate vaccine given as trial control. The vaccinee samples were drawn from two UK trials, COV001 and COV002, one of which was a single-blind randomized controlled phase 2/3 trial testing AZD1222 (ChAdOx1 nCoV-19) in healthy adults. Trial participant PBMC samples were collected at day 0 and day 28 after the second dose for TCRbeta chain sequencing. For this chain, trimming is 1 base at the V end and 4 bases at the J end, and the number of junction bases without a gene match is 0. The germline V gene specifies LGHNA as CDR1 and YSLEER as CDR2. Spanning cysteine to phenylalanine, the CDR3 consists of 14 amino acids. This entry keeps only the CDR3 DNA: 42 bases, framed from base 1. Overall study outcomes, separate from this receptor: In the small 56-69-year group, the increase in depth fell short of significance, most likely because of low power. Conclusions about previously exposed vaccinees are limited because only a handful of AZD1222 recipients were SARS-CoV-2 seropositive at baseline. Epitopes outside the regions mutated in the B.1.351 and B.1.1.7 variants were reportedly recognized by nearly half of the unique spike-specific TCRs. Because no day 14 peak-response samples were available, repertoires were characterized only after the peak T cell response. Most participants were white British and females outnumbered males, and the authors suggested that clonal diversity may have been underestimated. CD4 TCRs associated with the vaccine covered the entire spike protein, and the dominant responses were in regions 160-218 and 743-854. A significant rise in spike-specific TCR breadth and depth was observed after two AZD1222 doses relative to day 0 and relative to MenACWY recipients.

On this clone itself: Its antigen has not been determined. No clone much larger than this one lies a single base away; base qualities are absent.

The sequence joins TRBV4-3 to TRBJ1-2; 10 of the junction bases match TRBD1. The clonotype originates from an adult in good health. Sequences were derived from peripheral blood, sampled on day 0 of MenACWY control vaccination. CDR3 sequence: CASSQGTGGYGYTF. The DNA sequence is TGCGCCAGCAGCCAAGGGACAGGGGGCTATGGCTACACCTTC.